The clone carrying this T cell receptor beta chain has a handful of counts. The sample originates from a study of blood T cell repertoires in COVID-19. In the study overall: The origin of the acute and convalescent COVID-19 samples was the United States, Italy and Spain. T cells, B-cell-depleted T cells, or PBMCs provided the cDNA or gDNA that served as material.

Enrolment of Seattle patients took place during active infection, and they were followed longitudinally. Original handling: Cell counts per sample came from amplifying reference gene primers. Clones were read by immunoSEQ multiplex PCR, and TCRdb kept only the in-frame ones, dropping some. The V and J calls and clone size were taken over from that table, and D and trimming were inferred from the DNA. The sample contains about 160,000 clones, roughly 81% of which appear only once. This TCR was sampled from a woman aged 45-59 years with COVID-19, enrolled during active disease. The sample consisted of peripheral blood.

The CDR3 DNA is TGTGCCAGCAGTTACTCGCGGGACGATGAGCAGTTCTTC. The encoded protein is CASSYSRDDEQFF. The chain links TRBV6-2 or TRBV6-3 to TRBJ2-1, with a weak D call TRBD2 (6 bases). V dropped 0 bases and J dropped 8 bases, with 8 bases sitting between them. The CDR3 contains 13 residues. CDR1 is MNHEY, CDR2 SVGEGT, per germline.